A single sample gave rise to the 4 T cell receptor beta chains below, sequenced in a study of T cell changes during pregnancy in multiple sclerosis. The method was immunoSEQ multiplex PCR; TCRdb's version includes in-frame clones alone and lacks a portion of them. The sample contains about 59,000 clones, 90% of which appear only once. This specimen was peripheral blood, taken in the third trimester of pregnancy. Every receptor here comes from a female donor in good health, enrolled as a control in a pregnancy study.

This clone was counted once. The V gene is TRBV11-1, the J gene TRBJ1-1; 7 bases are shared with TRBD1. The CDR3 loop spans 14 amino acids. Germline loops: CDR1 SGHAT, CDR2 FQDESV (reference sequence). The J segment lost 1 base and the V segment lost 6 bases, leaving 5 bases of the junction unmatched. The CDR3 here is CASSLDRTNTEAFF. For the CDR3, the DNA is TGTGCCAGCAGTTTGGACAGGACGAACACTGAAGCTTTCTTT.

CDR3 protein: CASSGRGVGSSGYTF. CDR3 in DNA: TGTGCCAGCAGCGGGCGGGGGGTTGGTAGTAGCGGCTACACCTTC. This chain connects TRBV5-4 to TRBJ1-2; perhaps TRBD1 as D (5 bases). The CDR3 loop spans 15 amino acids. CDR1 SGHNT and CDR2 YYREEE come from the germline V gene (reference sequence). Trimming shortened V by 4 bases and J by 8 bases, and 21 bases separated the two germline ends.

This clone was seen once. This sample includes further DNA sequences coding for the same CDR3. V usage is TRBV27 and J usage is TRBJ1-1; the D gene is possibly TRBD1 (6 bases). The CDR3 length is 12 residues. In germline, CDR1 is MNHEY, CDR2 SMNVEV (reference sequence). V was shortened by 3 bases and J by 6 bases, with 8 bases between the two germline ends. The DNA for the CDR3 is TGTGCCAGCAGTTTCAGGGGAGCTGAAGCTTTCTTT. This encodes CASSFRGAEAFF.

The CDR3 region is CATSRDGTVNEKLFF. CDR3 coding DNA: TGTGCCACCAGCAGGGATGGGACAGTAAATGAAAAACTGTTTTTT. This chain links TRBV15 with TRBJ1-4; TRBD1 agrees at 7 bases. CDR3 length equals 15 residues. The ends lost 3 bases at V and 5 bases at J; junction bases unmatched: 6. Germline V gives CDR1 LNHNV, CDR2 YYDKDF (reference sequence).